The next 18 T cell receptor beta chains were all read from a single sample in a study of T cells in Graves' hyperthyroidism and ophthalmopathy. TCR beta CDR3 regions were amplified from RNA transcripts. The HTBI primer set was used in a first-round RT-PCR of the TCR CDR3. TCRdb reanalysed the multiplex PCR reads using MiXCR and keeps one entry per CDR3 protein. The data show roughly 400,000 distinct CDR3 sequences, around 14% seen once. Sequenced material: blood. These receptors originate from a woman between 18 and 30 years old with Graves' hyperthyroidism that later progressed to Graves' ophthalmopathy.

This clonotype was counted many times. The CDR3 spells CSAREDLAGPSYEQYF. DNA of the CDR3: TGCAGTGCTAGAGAAGACCTAGCGGGACCCTCCTACGAGCAGTACTTC. The chain has TRBV20-1 and TRBJ2-7; the match to TRBD2 covers 9 bases. The J segment lost 0 bases and the V segment lost 0 bases, leaving 6 bases of the junction unmatched. CDR3 length: 16 residues. Germline V gene lookup returns CDR1 DFQATT and CDR2 SNEGSKA (reference sequence).

This clonotype has only a few counts. The V gene is TRBV20-1, the J gene TRBJ2-7; 7 bases align to TRBD1. Germline trimming cut 4 bases from V and 4 bases from J; bases unmatched to any gene: 7. CDR1 DFQATT and CDR2 SNEGSKA come from the germline V gene (reference sequence). The CDR3 has 13 residues. CDR3 nucleotide sequence: TGCAGTGCTAACCCGGGACAGCATTACGAGCAGTACTTC. Encoded protein: CSANPGQHYEQYF.

There are many counts of this clonotype. The V call is TRBV30, the J call TRBJ2-1; 8 bases are shared with TRBD2. The V and J ends lost 2 bases and 0 bases, in that order; junction bases with no gene match: 6. CDR1 and CDR2 from the germline V gene are GTSNPN and SVGIG (reference sequence). The CDR3 covers 16 residues. The CDR3 DNA reads TGTGCCTGGAGTCCAGGGACTAGTAGCTCCTACAATGAGCAGTTCTTC. Its translation: CAWSPGTSSSYNEQFF. Complete variable domain (other parts from reference TRBV30 and TRBJ2-1): SQTIHQWPATLVQPVGSPLSLECTVEGTSNPNLYWYRQAAGRGLQLLFYSVGIGQISSEVPQNLSASRPQDRQFILSSKKLLLSDSGFYLCAWSPGTSSSYNEQFFGPGTRLTVL.

The chain couples TRBV6-2 or TRBV6-3 to TRBJ2-1; 11 nucleotides agree with TRBD2. The CDR3 sequence is 14 residues long. Germline V gene lookup returns CDR1 MNHEY and CDR2 SVGEGT. Trimming at V came to 5 bases and at J to 8 bases, leaving 5 bases not matched to a gene. CDR3 nucleotides: TGTGCCAGCAGTGTTAGCGGGAGGGGGGATGAGCAGTTCTTC. Protein product: CASSVSGRGDEQFF.

This clonotype has ten or more counts. The chain is built from TRBV20-1 and TRBJ2-1, with a tentative D call TRBD2 (5 bases). This CDR3 has 12 residues. Germline CDR1 and CDR2: DFQATT and SNEGSKA (reference sequence). The CDR3 DNA sequence: TGCACCGGGGTTTGGCGTGGCAATGAGCAGTTCTTC. Translating gives CTGVWRGNEQFF.

The CDR3 nucleotides read TGTGCCAGTAGTGGGATCGGGACAGGGGCCTACGAGCAGTACTTC. This encodes CASSGIGTGAYEQYF. V usage is TRBV19 and J usage is TRBJ2-7; 10 nucleotides align to TRBD1. Trimming cost V 5 bases and J 2 bases; bases outside gene matches: 6. The length of the CDR3 is 15 residues. CDR1 is LNHDA, CDR2 SQIVND, per germline (reference sequence). The full variable domain, in which reference TRBV19 and TRBJ2-7 provide the parts outside the CDR3, is DGGITQSPKYLFRKEGQNVTLSCEQNLNHDAMYWYRQDPGQGLRLIYYSQIVNDFQKGDIAEGYSVSREKKESFPLTVTSAQKNPTAFYLCASSGIGTGAYEQYFGPGTRLTVT.

This chain joins TRBV5-1 and TRBJ2-7; TRBD2 agrees at 7 bases. Losses at the gene ends were 0 bases for V and 2 bases for J; bases not matched to a gene: 11. This CDR3 contains 17 residues. Germline CDR1 and CDR2: SGHRS and YFSETQ. The CDR3 protein is CASSLAGLSEITYEQYF. The CDR3 DNA follows: TGCGCCAGCAGCTTGGCGGGACTATCAGAGATAACCTACGAGCAGTACTTC.

There are a few counts of this clonotype. A much larger clone lies one base from this, so it may be a read error. The V and J genes are TRBV3-1 and TRBJ2-1, with D perhaps TRBD2 (5 bases). The length of the CDR3 is 13 residues. Germline CDR1 and CDR2: LGHDT and YNNKEL (reference sequence). V lost 3 bases to trimming and J lost 9 bases, with 12 bases between them. CDR3 in amino acids: CASSHAPAGEQFF. The CDR3 DNA is TGTGCCAGCAGCCATGCCCCGGCGGGTGAGCAGTTCTTC.

The chain combines TRBV20-1 with TRBJ2-7; 7 bases are a match to TRBD2. The V gene end was trimmed by 2 bases and the J gene end by 5 bases; junction bases not matched to a gene: 6. Germline V gene sequence: CDR1 DFQATT, CDR2 SNEGSKA (reference sequence). CDR3 length equals 13 residues. CDR3 sequence: CSARWGGTNEQYF. The CDR3 bases are TGCAGTGCTAGATGGGGGGGAACGAACGAGCAGTACTTC.

This clonotype has ten or more counts. The chain is built from TRBV24-1 and TRBJ1-1; no clear D. Trimming removed 3 bases at V and 1 base at J, with 5 bases between. From germline, CDR1 is KGHDR and CDR2 SFDVKD. CDR3 size: 13 residues. The CDR3 DNA is TGTGCCACCAGTGATGGAGCGAACACTGAAGCTTTCTTT. Its translation is CATSDGANTEAFF.

As regards this clonotype: The junction departs from germline at one end; a sequencing error may be responsible. The chain has TRBV7-2 and TRBJ1-5; 8 bases match TRBD1. Looked up from germline, CDR1 is SGHTA and CDR2 is FQGNSA. The CDR3 contains 14 residues. CDR3 in amino acids: CASSQGTGKGPQHF. CDR3 nucleotide sequence: TGCGCCAGCAGCCAAGGGACAGGTAAAGGGCCCCAGCATTTT.

For the CDR3, the DNA is TGTGCCTGGAGTGCGTCTAGCGGGTTGAGTGATACGCAGTATTTT. It specifies CAWSASSGLSDTQYF. The chain combines TRBV30 with TRBJ2-3; 8 bases fit TRBD2. This CDR3 spans 15 amino acids. Germline CDR1 GTSNPN, CDR2 SVGIG (reference sequence). Trimming at V came to 1 base and at J to 6 bases, leaving 9 bases not matched to a gene.

The chain combines TRBV24-1 with TRBJ2-1; D is possibly TRBD2 (6 bases). The CDR3 has 15 amino acids. Trimming stripped 4 bases from V and 4 bases from J, with 13 bases between. From germline, CDR1 is KGHDR and CDR2 SFDVKD. The CDR3 reads CATSDAGPAYNEQFF. Here the CDR3 DNA reads TGTGCCACCAGTGACGCGGGGCCGGCATACAATGAGCAGTTCTTC.

The chain carries TRBV19 and TRBJ1-5; possible D gene TRBD1, 5 bases. The CDR3 is 17 amino acids. Germline assignment: CDR1 LNHDA and CDR2 SQIVND (reference sequence). The V gene lost 4 bases and the J gene lost 7 bases, with 23 bases spanning the gap. The CDR3 DNA follows: TGTGCCAGTAGTACCCCTTTCTCCAGGGATGCTCAACAGCCCCAGCATTTT. This codes for CASSTPFSRDAQQPQHF. Full variable domain (remainder filled in from reference TRBV19 and TRBJ1-5): DGGITQSPKYLFRKEGQNVTLSCEQNLNHDAMYWYRQDPGQGLRLIYYSQIVNDFQKGDIAEGYSVSREKKESFPLTVTSAQKNPTAFYLCASSTPFSRDAQQPQHFGDGTRLSIL.

This clonotype was observed a handful of times. This clone may be a read error of a much larger clone one base away. The V and J genes are TRBV6-1 and TRBJ2-3; D might be TRBD2 (6 bases). Germline V gives CDR1 MNHNS, CDR2 SASEGT. There are 12 residues in the CDR3. The V end lost 4 bases, the J end lost 4 bases, and 6 bases lay between the germline ends. The CDR3 here is CASSGLADTQYF. CDR3 nucleotide sequence: TGTGCCAGCAGTGGACTAGCAGATACGCAGTATTTT.

Only a few counts were recorded for this clonotype. The chain employs TRBV6-2 or TRBV6-3 and TRBJ2-3; D is undetermined. Germline V CDR1 and CDR2: MNHEY, SVGEGT. The CDR3 runs 14 residues. Trimming removed 1 base from V and 1 base from J, with 6 bases in between. The CDR3 here is CASSYYRGTDTQYF. DNA for the CDR3: TGTGCCAGCAGTTACTACCGCGGCACAGATACGCAGTATTTT.

V gene TRBV6-2 or TRBV6-3 combines with J gene TRBJ2-2; D is possibly TRBD2 (5 bases). The ends were cut back, 6 bases at V and 5 bases at J, with 13 bases in the middle. This CDR3 is built from 14 residues. Germline CDR1 MNHEY, CDR2 SVGEGT. CDR3 protein: CASRHWTETGELFF. CDR3 nucleotide sequence: TGTGCCAGCAGACACTGGACTGAGACCGGGGAGCTGTTTTTT.

At least ten counts were recorded for this clonotype. J is TRBJ2-1 and V is TRBV7-2, with 12 bases aligning to TRBD2. The CDR3 sequence is 20 residues long. J gave up 7 bases and V 5 bases, and 21 bases lay outside the gene matches. Germline CDR1 SGHTA, CDR2 FQGNSA. The CDR3 DNA follows: TGTGCCAGCAGCCCCGACCGTCCCCTAGCGGGAGGGCCGGTGGGAAATGAGCAGTTCTTC. Amino acid sequence: CASSPDRPLAGGPVGNEQFF.